What follows is one T cell receptor beta chain and its context. In the original workflow: Amplifying reference gene primers gave estimates of nucleated cell counts. Profiled with immunoSEQ multiplex PCR; TCRdb holds only in-frame clones, not every one. That table is the source of V, J and clone size, and D and trimming were worked out from the DNA. This table has about 250,000 clones, roughly four fifths appearing once. The record originates from a study of blood T cell repertoires in COVID-19. Study-wide context: Acute and convalescent COVID-19 specimens originated in the United States, Italy and Spain. T cells, B-cell-depleted T cells, or PBMCs provided the cDNA or gDNA that served as material.

Germline CDR1 SNHLY, CDR2 FYNNEI. Trimming stripped 10 bases from V and 5 bases from J, with 15 bases between. This CDR3 is 13 amino acids long. The chain is built from TRBV2 and TRBJ2-1; possible D gene TRBD1, 5 bases. The sequenced sample was peripheral blood. The origin of this receptor is a man aged 45-65 years with acute or convalescent COVID-19. The CDR3 DNA sequence: TGTGCCACTCAGGGATTACGTGACAATGAGCAGTTCTTC. This sequence encodes CATQGLRDNEQFF.